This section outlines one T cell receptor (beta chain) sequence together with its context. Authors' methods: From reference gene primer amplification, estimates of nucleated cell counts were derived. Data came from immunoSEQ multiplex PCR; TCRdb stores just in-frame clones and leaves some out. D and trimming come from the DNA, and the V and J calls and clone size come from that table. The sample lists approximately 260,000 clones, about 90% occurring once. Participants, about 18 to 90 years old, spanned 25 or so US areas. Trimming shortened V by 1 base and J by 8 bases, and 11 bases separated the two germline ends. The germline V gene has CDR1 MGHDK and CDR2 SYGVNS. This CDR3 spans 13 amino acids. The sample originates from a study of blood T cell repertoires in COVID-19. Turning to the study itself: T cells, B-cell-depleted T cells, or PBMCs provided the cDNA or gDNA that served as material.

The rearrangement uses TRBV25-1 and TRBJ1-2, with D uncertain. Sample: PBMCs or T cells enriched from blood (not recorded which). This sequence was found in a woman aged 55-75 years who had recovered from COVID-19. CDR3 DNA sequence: TGTGCCAGCAGTGAATCGGCCCTCGGGGGCTACACCTTC. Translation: CASSESALGGYTF.